This TCR beta chain emerged from a study of a mutant IDH1 vaccine in newly diagnosed glioma. About the study: Vaccination of patients was performed eight times, in weeks 1, 3, 5, 7, 11, 15, 19 and 23. The therapy given earlier, which was standard therapy, consisted of radiotherapy, temozolomide, or both, and most of the patients received both. The initiation of vaccination occurred 4-6 weeks after radiotherapy alone, or with temozolomide cycles.

This table comes from immunoSEQ multiplex PCR, and its TCRdb copy is limited to in-frame clones, with some not included. The table records some 59,000 clones, over 75% of them present only once. Details on this clone: Its antigen is currently unknown.

As to time point: week 11, during vaccination. Topical imiquimod was applied with each vaccine dose, which held 300 ug of mutant IDH1 20-mer peptide. The V end lost 10 bases, the J end lost 4 bases, and 8 bases lay between the germline ends. Germline V gene sequence: CDR1 MDHEN, CDR2 SYDVKM. The CDR3 covers 11 residues. This TCR came from a middle-aged man with glioma. The sample in question was PBMCs, obtained from a glioma patient whose treatment included an IDH1 peptide vaccine. This sequence joins TRBV28 and TRBJ1-3; no clear D. In DNA form, the CDR3 reads TGTGCCACCTGGGCGGGAAACACCATATATTTT. Protein product: CATWAGNTIYF.